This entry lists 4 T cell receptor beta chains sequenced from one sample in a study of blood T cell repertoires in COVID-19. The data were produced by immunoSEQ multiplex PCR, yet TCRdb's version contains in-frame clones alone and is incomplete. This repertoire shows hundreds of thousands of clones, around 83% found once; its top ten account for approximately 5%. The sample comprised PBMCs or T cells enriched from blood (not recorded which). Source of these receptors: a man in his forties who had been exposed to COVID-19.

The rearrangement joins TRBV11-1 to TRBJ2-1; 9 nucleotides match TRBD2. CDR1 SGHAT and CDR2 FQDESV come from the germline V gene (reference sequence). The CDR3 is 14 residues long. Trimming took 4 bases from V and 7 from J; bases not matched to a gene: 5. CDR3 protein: CASSSRLAVNEQFF. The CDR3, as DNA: TGTGCCAGCAGCTCCCGACTAGCGGTGAATGAGCAGTTCTTC.

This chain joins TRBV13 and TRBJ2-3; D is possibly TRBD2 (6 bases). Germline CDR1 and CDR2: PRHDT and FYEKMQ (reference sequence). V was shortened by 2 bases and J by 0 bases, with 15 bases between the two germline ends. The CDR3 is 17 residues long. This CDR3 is CASSLKLGGLSTDTQYF. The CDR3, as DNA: TGTGCCAGCAGCTTAAAGTTGGGAGGACTAAGCACAGATACGCAGTATTTT.

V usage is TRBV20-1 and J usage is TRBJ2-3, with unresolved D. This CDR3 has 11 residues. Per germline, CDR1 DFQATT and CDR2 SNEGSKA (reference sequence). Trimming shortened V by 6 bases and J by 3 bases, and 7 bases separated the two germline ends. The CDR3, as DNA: TGCAGTGCCCGGTGGACAGATACGCAGTATTTT. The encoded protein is CSARWTDTQYF.

The chain's CDR3 is CASGVGLARNEQFF. CDR3 DNA sequence: TGTGCTAGTGGTGTGGGACTAGCCCGCAATGAGCAGTTCTTC. J is TRBJ2-1 and V is TRBV12-5, with 9 nucleotides matching TRBD2. The CDR3 has 14 residues. Germline V CDR1 and CDR2: LGHNT, FRNRAP. Losses at the gene ends were 5 bases for V and 6 bases for J; bases not matched to a gene: 5.